This entry lists 27 T cell receptor beta chains sequenced from one sample in a study of OX40 agonist ivuxolimab in advanced cancers. Produced via immunoSEQ multiplex PCR; TCRdb's table is partial and in-frame only. The sample yields roughly 5,200 clones, roughly three fifths seen once. Specimen: CD4+ or CD8+ T cells sorted from blood, collected in a trial of the OX40 agonist ivuxolimab. Source of these receptors: an adult with an advanced solid tumor such as melanoma, head and neck, liver or kidney cancer.

The chain has TRBV10-1 and TRBJ2-3; D ambiguous. The CDR3 is 12 amino acids. The V and J ends lost 7 bases and 4 bases respectively, with 9 bases between them. CDR1 is WNHNN, CDR2 SYGVQD, per germline (reference sequence). CDR3 in amino acids: CASTAISDTQYF. CDR3 DNA: TGCGCCAGCACGGCCATCTCAGATACGCAGTATTTT.

The chain combines TRBV19 with TRBJ1-1; 7 nucleotides agree with TRBD1. With V trimmed by 3 bases and J by 8 bases, 6 bases remained unmatched. The CDR3 extends over 13 amino acids. CDR1 LNHDA and CDR2 SQIVND come from the germline V gene (reference sequence). The CDR3 nucleotides read TGTGCCAGTAGTATCCGGGACAGCGAAGAAGCTTTCTTT. This encodes CASSIRDSEEAFF.

The chain is built from TRBV7-9 and TRBJ2-5; TRBD2 matches at 13 bases. CDR3 length: 15 amino acids. Germline V gives CDR1 SEHNR, CDR2 FQNEAQ (reference sequence). V dropped 5 bases and J dropped 5; count of bases not matched to a gene: 5. Written as DNA, the CDR3 is TGTGCCAGCAGCGGGGGACTAGCGGGACGGGAGACCCAGTACTTC. Translating it yields CASSGGLAGRETQYF.

The CDR3, as DNA: TGTGCCAGCAGTGAACGGGCCCTTGACTACGAGCAGTACTTC. Encoded protein: CASSERALDYEQYF. This sequence joins TRBV2 and TRBJ2-7; D is undetermined. The CDR3 covers 14 residues. Trimming pared 2 bases from V and 3 bases from J, leaving 11 bases between. CDR1 and CDR2 from the germline V gene are SNHLY and FYNNEI.

This clone turned up a few times. Distinct nucleotide sequences in the sample also encode this CDR3. The chain combines TRBV6-1 with TRBJ2-7; no clear D. CDR1 is MNHNS, CDR2 SASEGT, per germline. This CDR3 spans 11 amino acids. The V and J ends lost 2 bases and 4 bases respectively, with 3 bases between them. CDR3 coding DNA: TGTGCCAGCAGTGAATTGTACGAGCAGTACTTC. Amino acid sequence: CASSELYEQYF.

This chain connects TRBV7-9 to TRBJ2-1; D tentatively reads TRBD1 or TRBD2 (6 bases each). With 5 bases removed from V and 5 bases from J, the gap between germline ends came to 19 bases. CDR1 and CDR2 (germline): SEHNR, FQNEAQ (reference sequence). CDR3 length: 16 amino acids. CDR3 residues: CASSQRGDPPHNEQFF. The CDR3 DNA reads as TGTGCCAGCAGCCAGAGGGGGGACCCGCCCCACAATGAGCAGTTCTTC. Full variable domain (missing parts from reference TRBV7-9 and TRBJ2-1): DTGVSQNPRHKITKRGQNVTFRCDPISEHNRLYWYRQTLGQGPEFLTYFQNEAQLEKSRLLSDRFSAERPKGSFSTLEIQRTEQGDSAMYLCASSQRGDPPHNEQFFGPGTRLTVL.

J is TRBJ2-3 and V is TRBV4-1; D perhaps matches TRBD1 (5 bases). The CDR3 loop spans 17 amino acids. V shed 7 bases and J shed 4 bases, with 24 bases lying between them. Germline V gene data show CDR1 as MGHRA and CDR2 as YSYEKL. In nucleotides, the CDR3 is TGCGCCAGCACCGAGCAGCCAACTTTAGACAGCGCAGATACGCAGTATTTT. Protein sequence: CASTEQPTLDSADTQYF.

V usage is TRBV6-6 and J usage is TRBJ2-1, with no clear D. This CDR3 region has 11 residues. V lost 2 bases, J lost 7 bases, and 3 bases lay in between. Germline V CDR1 and CDR2: MNHNY, SVGAGI (reference sequence). In DNA, the CDR3 is TGTGCCAGCAGTTACGGTAATGAGCAGTTCTTC. Translation: CASSYGNEQFF.

The V and J genes are TRBV28 and TRBJ1-1, with D unresolved. V lost 7 bases and J 3 bases, leaving 9 bases between the germline ends. Germline V CDR1 and CDR2: MDHEN, SYDVKM. The length of the CDR3 is 12 residues. The CDR3 loop is CASTNPYTEAFF. CDR3 DNA: TGTGCCAGCACCAATCCATACACTGAAGCTTTCTTT.

V and J are TRBV7-8 and TRBJ1-2, with D uncertain. Germline V gene data show CDR1 as SGHVS and CDR2 as FQNEAQ. This CDR3 is 13 amino acids long. V gave up 6 bases and J gave up 6 bases, with 14 bases separating them. As DNA, the CDR3 is TGTGCCAGCAGACAGACCGTCGGGGATGGCTACACCTTC. It encodes CASRQTVGDGYTF.

The chain joins TRBV5-1 to TRBJ2-5; 10 bases line up with TRBD1. CDR1 and CDR2 from the germline V gene are SGHRS and YFSETQ. The CDR3 runs 14 residues. Trimming at V came to 7 bases and at J to 2 bases, leaving 5 bases not matched to a gene. Written as DNA, the CDR3 is TGCGCCAGCTGCGACAGGGGGCTACAAGAGACCCAGTACTTC. Its protein is CASCDRGLQETQYF.

This chain links TRBV28 with TRBJ2-1; D perhaps matches TRBD2 (5 bases). The CDR3 loop spans 16 amino acids. V lost 7 bases and J lost 1, with 17 bases in between. The germline V gene has CDR1 MDHEN and CDR2 SYDVKM. CDR3 residues: CASTIRAATSYNEQFF. As DNA, the CDR3 is TGTGCCAGCACCATTAGAGCGGCGACATCCTACAATGAGCAGTTCTTC.

This chain joins TRBV5-1 and TRBJ1-1, with 11 bases identical to TRBD1. The CDR3 sequence is 14 residues long. V lost 3 bases to trimming and J lost 6 bases; unmatched junction nucleotides: 4. CDR1 SGHRS and CDR2 YFSETQ come from the germline V gene. In DNA form, the CDR3 reads TGCGCCAGCAGCTGGACAGGGGGCGCTTCTGAAGCTTTCTTT. Translating it yields CASSWTGGASEAFF.

This chain joins TRBV6-1 and TRBJ2-1; a weak D match, TRBD1 (6 bases). The CDR3 is 15 amino acids. The V and J ends lost 5 bases and 6 bases respectively, with 17 bases between them. Germline CDR1 MNHNS, CDR2 SASEGT. CDR3 bases: TGTGCCAGCAGTCAGGGGTTTGTAGTACTCAATGAGCAGTTCTTC. This translates into CASSQGFVVLNEQFF.

This clone was observed a single time. CDR3 sequence: CASSQEFGTSLGVPYNEQFF. CDR3 sequence (DNA): TGTGCCAGCAGCCAAGAGTTTGGGACTAGCTTAGGAGTCCCCTACAATGAGCAGTTCTTC. The V call is TRBV14, the J call TRBJ2-1; 9 bases are shared with TRBD2. This CDR3 has 20 residues. CDR1 SGHDN and CDR2 FVKESK come from the germline V gene. With V trimmed by 0 bases and J by 2 bases, 14 bases remained unmatched.

The rearrangement links TRBV5-1 to TRBJ2-2; D may be TRBD2 (5 bases). The CDR3 extends over 14 amino acids. The germline V and J ends were trimmed by 0 bases and 5 bases, with 8 bases remaining between them. CDR1 is SGHRS and CDR2 is YFSETQ in the germline V gene. CDR3: CASSLGTLTGELFF. The CDR3 DNA reads as TGCGCCAGCAGCTTGGGGACTCTTACCGGGGAGCTGTTTTTT. The full variable domain, completed using reference TRBV5-1 and TRBJ2-2, is KAGVTQTPRYLIKTRGQQVTLSCSPISGHRSVSWYQQTPGQGLQFLFEYFSETQRNKGNFPGRFSGRQFSNSRSEMNVSTLELGDSALYLCASSLGTLTGELFFGEGSRLTVL.

As concerns this clone: Germline and junction disagree at one end, which may indicate a read error. Other DNA sequences in this sample translate to the same CDR3. The J gene is TRBJ2-5, the V gene TRBV7-9; TRBD2 matches at 10 bases. Germline V gives CDR1 SEHNR, CDR2 FQNEAQ (reference sequence). The CDR3 runs 15 residues. CDR3 DNA: TGCGCCAGCAGCCCTCCCCTAGCGGGAGAAGAGACCCAGTACTTC. This sequence encodes CASSPPLAGEETQYF.

The chain employs TRBV7-2 and TRBJ2-7; D is ambiguous. Deletions cut 7 bases from V and 2 bases from J, with 15 bases between. CDR3 size: 14 residues. Per germline, CDR1 SGHTA and CDR2 FQGNSA. DNA of the CDR3: TGTGCCAGCACAGGACGATTAAAACCCTACGAGCAGTACTTC. It translates to CASTGRLKPYEQYF.

The rearrangement links TRBV6-1 to TRBJ2-1; the match to TRBD2 covers 12 bases. V was pared by 7 bases and J by 8 bases, with 6 bases of the junction left unmatched. The CDR3 spans 14 residues. The germline V gene has CDR1 MNHNS and CDR2 SASEGT. The CDR3 loop is CASKGLAGNYEQFF. The CDR3 bases are TGTGCCAGCAAAGGACTAGCGGGAAACTATGAGCAGTTCTTC.

This clone turned up a few times. The chain uses TRBV19 and TRBJ2-3; D may be TRBD2 (6 bases). The CDR3 extends over 13 amino acids. CDR1 and CDR2 from the germline V gene are LNHDA and SQIVND (reference sequence). The V end was cut by 7 bases, the J end by 4 bases, with 12 bases between. The CDR3 DNA reads TGTGCCAGTAACTTGGGACTTTCAGATACGCAGTATTTT. Protein sequence: CASNLGLSDTQYF.

The rearrangement uses TRBV28 and TRBJ2-7, with no clear D. Per germline, CDR1 MDHEN and CDR2 SYDVKM. This CDR3 region has 13 residues. Deletions cut 8 bases from V and 0 bases from J, with 11 bases between. The CDR3 loop reads CASQTTSSYEQYF. The CDR3 DNA reads as TGTGCCAGCCAGACAACGAGCTCCTACGAGCAGTACTTC.

Remarks on this clone: One junction end does not reproduce the germline sequence, and a read error may be involved. CDR3 DNA: TGTGCCAGCAGTCCCTCCTCCGAGCAGTACTTC. Its translation is CASSPSSEQYF. The J gene is TRBJ2-7, the V gene TRBV28; D not certain. The CDR3 is 11 residues long. Germline V gene lookup returns CDR1 MDHEN and CDR2 SYDVKM.

This clone was seen a handful of times. The V and J genes are TRBV5-6 and TRBJ2-7, with D maybe TRBD1 (6 bases). Trimming shortened V by 5 bases and J by 4 bases, and 16 bases separated the two germline ends. CDR3 size: 14 residues. Germline V lookup: CDR1 SGHDT, CDR2 YYEEEE. The DNA for the CDR3 is TGTGCCAGCAGTTCCGTGGGGGCGCAATACGAGCAGTACTTC. Encoded protein: CASSSVGAQYEQYF.

This chain links TRBV4-2 with TRBJ2-3; the match to TRBD2 covers 7 bases. After removal of 4 bases from V and 5 bases from J, the junction contained 24 bases not matched to a gene. CDR1 and CDR2 (germline): LGHNA, YNFKEQ. This CDR3 has 20 amino acids. The CDR3 protein is CASSLGGASGSLSRGDTQYF. CDR3 coding DNA: TGTGCCAGCAGCCTAGGCGGGGCTAGCGGATCCTTAAGTCGAGGAGATACGCAGTATTTT.

This chain connects TRBV4-1 to TRBJ2-1; TRBD2 might be the D (7 bases). The CDR3 covers 12 residues. V lost 8 bases and J lost 7, with 12 bases in between. Germline V gene lookup returns CDR1 MGHRA and CDR2 YSYEKL. Here the CDR3 reads CASGRGGNEQFF. DNA for the CDR3: TGCGCCAGCGGAAGGGGGGGTAATGAGCAGTTCTTC.

This rearrangement joins TRBV5-8 to TRBJ1-1, with D maybe TRBD1 (5 bases). Per germline, CDR1 SGHTS and CDR2 YDEGEE. There are 12 residues in the CDR3. V shed 6 bases and J shed 6 bases, with 12 bases lying between them. The chain's CDR3 is CASNWGRAEAFF. CDR3 coding DNA: TGTGCCAGCAATTGGGGACGCGCTGAAGCTTTCTTT. Full variable domain (missing parts from reference TRBV5-8 and TRBJ1-1): EAGVTQSPTHLIKTRGQQATLRCSPISGHTSVYWYQQALGLGLQFLLWYDEGEERNRGNFPPRFSGRQFPNYSSELNVNALELEDSALYLCASNWGRAEAFFGQGTRLTVV.

This chain joins TRBV27 and TRBJ2-1, with 12 bases fitting TRBD2. V lost 6 bases, J lost 8 bases, and 11 bases stayed unmatched. The CDR3 totals 16 residues. CDR1 is MNHEY and CDR2 is SMNVEV in the germline V gene (reference sequence). DNA for the CDR3: TGTGCCAGCAGCACGCTTCTAGCGGGAGGGATCCATGAGCAGTTCTTC. Translated, it gives CASSTLLAGGIHEQFF.